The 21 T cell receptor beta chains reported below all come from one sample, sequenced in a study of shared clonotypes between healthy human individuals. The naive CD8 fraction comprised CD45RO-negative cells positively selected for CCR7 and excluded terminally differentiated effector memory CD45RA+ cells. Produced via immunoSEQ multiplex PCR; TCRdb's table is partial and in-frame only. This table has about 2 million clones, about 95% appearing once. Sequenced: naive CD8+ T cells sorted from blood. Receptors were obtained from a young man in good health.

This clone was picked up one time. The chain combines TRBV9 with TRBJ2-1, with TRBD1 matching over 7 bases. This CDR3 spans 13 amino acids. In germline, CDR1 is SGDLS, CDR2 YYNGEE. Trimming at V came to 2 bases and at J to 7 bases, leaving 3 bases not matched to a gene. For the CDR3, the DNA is TGTGCCAGCAGCGTCCGACAGGGAAATGAGCAGTTCTTC. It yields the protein CASSVRQGNEQFF.

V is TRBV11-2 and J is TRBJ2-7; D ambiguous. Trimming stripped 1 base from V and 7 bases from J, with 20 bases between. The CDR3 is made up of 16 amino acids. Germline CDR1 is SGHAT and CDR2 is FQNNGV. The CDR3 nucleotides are TGTGCCAGCAGCTTAGTACCTAGTATAGGGCCTGTGGAGCAGTACTTC. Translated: CASSLVPSIGPVEQYF.

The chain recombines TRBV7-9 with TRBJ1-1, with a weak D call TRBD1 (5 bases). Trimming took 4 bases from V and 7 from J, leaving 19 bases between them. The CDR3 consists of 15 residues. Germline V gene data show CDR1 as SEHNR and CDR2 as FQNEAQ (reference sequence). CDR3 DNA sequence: TGTGCCAGCAGCTCAACCCTGGGGGGGGAATTTGAAGCTTTCTTT. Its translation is CASSSTLGGEFEAFF.

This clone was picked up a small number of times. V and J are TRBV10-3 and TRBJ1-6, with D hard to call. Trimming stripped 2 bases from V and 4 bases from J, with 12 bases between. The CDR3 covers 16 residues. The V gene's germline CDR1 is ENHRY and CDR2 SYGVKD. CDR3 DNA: TGTGCCATCAGTGAGGGAAACGGCCTTTATAATTCACCCCTCCACTTT. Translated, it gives CAISEGNGLYNSPLHF.

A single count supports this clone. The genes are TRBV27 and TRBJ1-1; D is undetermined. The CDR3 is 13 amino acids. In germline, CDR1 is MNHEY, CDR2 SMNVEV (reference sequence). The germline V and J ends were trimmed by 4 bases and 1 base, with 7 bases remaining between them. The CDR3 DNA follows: TGTGCCAGCAGTTCTGAGGGGAACACTGAAGCTTTCTTT. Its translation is CASSSEGNTEAFF.

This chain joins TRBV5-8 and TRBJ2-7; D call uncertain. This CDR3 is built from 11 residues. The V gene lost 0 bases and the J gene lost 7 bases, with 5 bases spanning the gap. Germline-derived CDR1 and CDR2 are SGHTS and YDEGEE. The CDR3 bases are TGTGCCAGCAGCTTGGTAGGAGAGCAGTACTTC. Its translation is CASSLVGEQYF. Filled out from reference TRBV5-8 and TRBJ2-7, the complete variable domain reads EAGVTQSPTHLIKTRGQQATLRCSPISGHTSVYWYQQALGLGLQFLLWYDEGEERNRGNFPPRFSGRQFPNYSSELNVNALELEDSALYLCASSLVGEQYFGPGTRLTVT.

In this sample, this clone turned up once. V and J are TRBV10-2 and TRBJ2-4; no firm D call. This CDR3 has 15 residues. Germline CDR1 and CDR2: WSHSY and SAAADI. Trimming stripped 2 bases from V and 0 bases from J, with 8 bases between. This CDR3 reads CASSEGPLAKNIQYF. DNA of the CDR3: TGCGCCAGCAGTGAGGGACCCTTAGCCAAAAACATTCAGTACTTC.

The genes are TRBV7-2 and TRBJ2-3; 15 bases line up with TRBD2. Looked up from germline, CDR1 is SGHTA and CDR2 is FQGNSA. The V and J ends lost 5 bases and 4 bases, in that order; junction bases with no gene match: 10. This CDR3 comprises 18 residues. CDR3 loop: CASSDRGTSGGPPDTQYF. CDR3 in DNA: TGTGCCAGCAGCGACCGAGGGACTAGCGGGGGGCCCCCAGATACGCAGTATTTT.

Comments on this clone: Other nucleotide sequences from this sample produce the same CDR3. The CDR3 loop is CASSVGGLTYEQYF. The CDR3 nucleotides are TGTGCCAGCAGCGTGGGGGGACTCACCTACGAGCAGTACTTC. The chain couples TRBV9 to TRBJ2-7; possible D gene TRBD2, 6 bases. Germline CDR1 and CDR2: SGDLS and YYNGEE. The V end was cut by 2 bases, the J end by 2 bases, with 11 bases between. The CDR3 consists of 14 residues.

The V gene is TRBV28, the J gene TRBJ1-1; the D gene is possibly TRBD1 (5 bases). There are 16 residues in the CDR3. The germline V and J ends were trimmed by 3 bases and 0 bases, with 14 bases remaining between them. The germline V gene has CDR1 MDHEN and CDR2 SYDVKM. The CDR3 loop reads CASSFFGGSMNTEAFF. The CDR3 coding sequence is TGTGCCAGCAGTTTTTTTGGGGGTTCGATGAACACTGAAGCTTTCTTT.

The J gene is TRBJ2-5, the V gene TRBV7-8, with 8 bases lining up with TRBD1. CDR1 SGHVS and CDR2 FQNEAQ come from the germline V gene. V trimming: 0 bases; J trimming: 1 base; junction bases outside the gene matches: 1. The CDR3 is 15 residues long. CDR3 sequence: CASSLAGQAQETQYF. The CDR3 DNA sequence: TGTGCCAGCAGCTTAGCGGGACAGGCCCAAGAGACCCAGTACTTC.

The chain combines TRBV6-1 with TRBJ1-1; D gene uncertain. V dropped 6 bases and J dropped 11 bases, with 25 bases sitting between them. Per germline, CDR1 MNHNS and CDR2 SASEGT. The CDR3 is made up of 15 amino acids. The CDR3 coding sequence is TGTGCCAGCAGACCACCAGCCGGTGGGCCACGATCGGCTTTCTTT. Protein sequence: CASRPPAGGPRSAFF.

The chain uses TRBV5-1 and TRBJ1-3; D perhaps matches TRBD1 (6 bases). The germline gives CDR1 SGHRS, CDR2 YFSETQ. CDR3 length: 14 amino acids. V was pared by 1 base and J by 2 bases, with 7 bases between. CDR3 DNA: TGCGCCAGCAGCTTGTCAGGGGCTGGAAACACCATATATTTT. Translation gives CASSLSGAGNTIYF.

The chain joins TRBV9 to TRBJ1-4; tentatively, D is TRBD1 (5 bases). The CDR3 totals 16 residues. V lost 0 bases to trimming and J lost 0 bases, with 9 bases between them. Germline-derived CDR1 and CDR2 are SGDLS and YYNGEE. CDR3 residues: CASSVGGRSTNEKLFF. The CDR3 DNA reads TGTGCCAGCAGCGTAGGGGGACGCTCAACTAATGAAAAACTGTTTTTT.

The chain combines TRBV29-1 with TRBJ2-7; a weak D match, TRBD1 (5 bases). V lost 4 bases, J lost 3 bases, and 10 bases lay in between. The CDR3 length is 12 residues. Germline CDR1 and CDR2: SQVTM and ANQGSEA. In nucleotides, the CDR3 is TGCAGCGTTGTGGACAACCACTACGAGCAGTACTTC. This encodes CSVVDNHYEQYF.

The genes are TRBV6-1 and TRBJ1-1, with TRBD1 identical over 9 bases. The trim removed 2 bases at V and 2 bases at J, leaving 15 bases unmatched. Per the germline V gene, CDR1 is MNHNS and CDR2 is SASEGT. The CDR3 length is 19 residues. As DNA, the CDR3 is TGTGCCAGCAGTGAAAATCCAAGGAGAGGGACAGGGAGTAACACTGAAGCTTTCTTT. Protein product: CASSENPRRGTGSNTEAFF.

The CDR3, as DNA: TGTGCCATCAGGGGGACAGGGACGTACGGGGCCAACGTCCTGACTTTC. Translated, it gives CAIRGTGTYGANVLTF. This rearrangement joins TRBV10-3 to TRBJ2-6; 9 positions match TRBD1. The J segment lost 4 bases and the V segment lost 6 bases, leaving 7 bases of the junction unmatched. Per germline, CDR1 ENHRY and CDR2 SYGVKD. The CDR3 spans 16 residues.

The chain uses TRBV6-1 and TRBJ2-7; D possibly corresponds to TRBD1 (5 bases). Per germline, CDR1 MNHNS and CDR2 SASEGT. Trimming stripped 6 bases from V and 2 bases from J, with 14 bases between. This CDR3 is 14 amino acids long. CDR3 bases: TGTGCCAGCAGAACTACCGACAGCGCCTACGAGCAGTACTTC. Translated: CASRTTDSAYEQYF.

The CDR3: CASMGQGYGEAFF. The CDR3 DNA sequence: TGTGCCAGCATGGGACAGGGCTACGGTGAAGCTTTCTTT. The genes are TRBV28 and TRBJ1-1, with 9 bases fitting TRBD1. The V gene end was trimmed by 7 bases and the J gene end by 7 bases; junction bases not matched to a gene: 7. The germline CDR1 and CDR2 sequences are MDHEN and SYDVKM. The CDR3 extends over 13 amino acids.

The CDR3 loop reads CASSEGGQQGQTQYF. The CDR3 DNA is TGTGCCAGCAGCGAGGGAGGTCAACAGGGGCAGACCCAGTACTTC. This chain joins TRBV9 and TRBJ2-5; perhaps TRBD1 as D (7 bases). This CDR3 region has 15 residues. Germline-derived CDR1 and CDR2 are SGDLS and YYNGEE. The V gene lost 3 bases and the J gene lost 6 bases, with 18 bases spanning the gap.

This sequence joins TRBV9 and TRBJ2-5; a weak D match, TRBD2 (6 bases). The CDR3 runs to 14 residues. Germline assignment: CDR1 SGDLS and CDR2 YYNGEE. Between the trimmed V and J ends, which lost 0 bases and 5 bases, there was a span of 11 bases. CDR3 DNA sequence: TGTGCCAGCAGCGTAGCTCCTAGCGTGGAGACCCAGTACTTC. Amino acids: CASSVAPSVETQYF.